This T cell receptor (beta chain) was sequenced in a study of T cell responses to AZD1222 COVID-19 vaccine (dated by TCRdb to the early 2020s). Looking at the study overall: A total of approximately 230 trial participants underwent TCR sequencing, of whom about 200 received two doses of AZD1222 and some 26 received two doses of the MenACWY control vaccine. Trial participants were enrolled by age into 18-55, 56-69 and 70-plus year subgroups, with roughly 160, 29 and 62 TCR-sequenced participants respectively.

Remarks on this clone: It has no known antigen specificity. No clone much larger than this one lies a single base away; base qualities are absent.

What the time point label conveys for this sample: about 28 days (+/-7) after the second vaccine dose. AZD1222 recipients given second doses at about 4 weeks or at about 12 weeks were pooled, since spike-specific TCR depth and breadth were not found to differ between the two schedules. The vaccinee samples were drawn from two UK trials, COV001 and COV002, one of which was a single-blind randomized controlled phase 2/3 trial testing AZD1222 (ChAdOx1 nCoV-19) in healthy adults. Trial participant PBMC samples were collected at day 0 and day 28 after the second dose for TCRbeta chain sequencing. Germline trimming amounts to 6 bases on V and 8 bases on J, with 8 as the count of junction bases outside the gene matches. The germline V gene sets CDR1 to ENHRY and CDR2 to SYGVKD. The CDR3 numbers 13 residues from cysteine through phenylalanine. The CDR3 DNA has 39 bases and is translated from base 1. The CDR3 regions of human TCRbeta chains were subjected to immunosequencing. Per the original workflow: TCRs in the repertoires were compared against a reference library of SARS-CoV-2-specific TCRs that had been generated with the MIRA antigen-specificity platform. Breadth was defined as the fraction of unique TCRs that were SARS-CoV-2-associated. Depth was defined as the fraction of total T cells that were SARS-CoV-2-associated. Each spike-specific TCR was assigned to its reactive spike region and to a CD4 or CD8 class using the MIRA data. Log10-transformed breadth and depth values were compared by one-way ANOVA with Sidak's multiple comparisons tests. This immuneACCESS table, as held by TCRdb, lists in-frame sequences with V and J called but not all clones. Of the missing ones, under half trace to an unresolved V gene in checked studies; the others have no known cause. Clone size and the V and J calls come from that table; the DNA yielded D and trimming. Across this sample there are under 25,000 clones, with approximately 84% seen only once. 15% to 20% of the sample belongs to the ten largest clones.

The study at large found these results: Only five or six AZD1222 recipients were SARS-CoV-2 seropositive at baseline, limiting conclusions about previously exposed vaccinees. CD4 TCRs associated with the vaccine covered the entire spike protein, and the dominant responses were in regions 160-218 and 743-854. Nearly half of unique spike-specific TCRs reportedly recognized epitopes outside regions mutated in the B.1.351 and B.1.1.7 variants. Participants were mostly white British, with more females than males. The authors suggested clonal diversity may have been underestimated. The 56-69-year group was small, and its depth increase did not reach significance, likely because of low power. A significant rise in spike-specific TCR breadth and depth was observed after two AZD1222 doses relative to day 0 and relative to MenACWY recipients. Because no samples from the day 14 peak response were available, repertoires could be characterized only after the peak T cell response.

This chain joins TRBV10-3 to TRBJ1-2, with TRBD1 matching 8 junction bases. This specimen was peripheral blood, taken 28 days after the second AZD1222 dose. This clonotype was sampled from an adult who received the AZD1222 COVID-19 vaccine. The CDR3 amino acid sequence is: CAIRDRALQGYTF. The DNA is as follows: TGTGCCATCAGGGACAGGGCTCTACAGGGCTACACCTTC.